Listed here is a single TCR beta chain. The V gene lost 2 bases and the J gene lost 10 bases, with 5 bases spanning the gap. Germline assignment: CDR1 SNHLY and CDR2 FYNNEI. CDR3 size: 10 residues. These data originate in a study of blood T cell repertoires in COVID-19. Across the whole study: Both acute and convalescent COVID-19 samples were obtained from the United States, Italy and Spain. PBMCs, B-cell-depleted T cells, or T cells were the source of the cDNA or gDNA that made up the material.

Study processing details: Amplified reference gene primers provided the basis for estimating nucleated cell counts. Libraries were prepared by immunoSEQ multiplex PCR; TCRdb keeps only in-frame clonotypes and omits some of them. D and trimming were read from the DNA, whereas the V and J calls and clone size are those reported in that table. Seen here are approximately 470,000 clones, approximately 85% observed once, and the top ten hold roughly 3.1%. The rearrangement joins TRBV2 to TRBJ2-5; the D is unclear. The origin of this receptor is a human donor in a cohort sampled during active COVID-19. Sequencing used peripheral blood. Here the CDR3 DNA reads TGTGCCAGCAGTGAAACTGACCAGTACTTC. Translating it yields CASSETDQYF. Variable domain in full (rest from reference TRBV2 and TRBJ2-5): EPEVTQTPSHQVTQMGQEVILRCVPISNHLYFYWYRQILGQKVEFLVSFYNNEISEKSEIFDDQFSVERPDGSNFTLKIRSTKLEDSAMYFCASSETDQYFGPGTRLLVL.